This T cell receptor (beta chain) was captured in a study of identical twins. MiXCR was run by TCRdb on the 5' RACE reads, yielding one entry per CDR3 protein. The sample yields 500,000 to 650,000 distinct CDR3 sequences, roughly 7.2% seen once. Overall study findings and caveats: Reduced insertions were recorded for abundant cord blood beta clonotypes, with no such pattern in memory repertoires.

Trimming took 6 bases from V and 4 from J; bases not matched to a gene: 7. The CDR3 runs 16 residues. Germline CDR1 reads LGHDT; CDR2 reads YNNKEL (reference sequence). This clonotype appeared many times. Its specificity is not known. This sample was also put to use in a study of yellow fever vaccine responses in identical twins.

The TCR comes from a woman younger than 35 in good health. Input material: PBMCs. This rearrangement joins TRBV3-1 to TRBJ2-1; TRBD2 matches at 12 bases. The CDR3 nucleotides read TGTGCCAGCAGTAGACTAGCGGGAGATGGGTACAATGAGCAGTTCTTC. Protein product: CASSRLAGDGYNEQFF.